Following are 21 T cell receptor beta chains from one sample sequenced in a study of blood T cells in healthy people across ages. Primers used in a second PCR of about 6 to 11 cycles were a sample-barcoded 5' primer and a J-beta primer mix. MiXCR, run by TCRdb on the 5' RACE reads, gives a single entry per CDR3 protein. The sample has 1 million to 1.2 million distinct CDR3 sequences, 35% to 40% seen once. Source material: blood. All receptors derive from a young man in good health.

This clonotype was picked up a small number of times. The gene calls are TRBV29-1 and TRBJ2-3; 7 nucleotides align to TRBD1. Trimming cost V 4 bases and J 1 base; bases outside gene matches: 8. CDR3 length: 15 amino acids. CDR1 is SQVTM and CDR2 is ANQGSEA in the germline V gene. CDR3: CSVASRDSRTDTQYF. As DNA, the CDR3 is TGCAGCGTTGCCTCCCGGGACAGTCGCACAGATACGCAGTATTTT.

This clonotype was seen a handful of times. The gene calls are TRBV15 and TRBJ1-6; 7 bases match TRBD1. With V trimmed by 5 bases and J by 5 bases, 6 bases remained unmatched. Germline V gives CDR1 LNHNV, CDR2 YYDKDF (reference sequence). This CDR3 region has 15 residues. The CDR3 reads CATSDDRANNSPLHF. In DNA, the CDR3 is TGTGCCACCAGCGACGACAGGGCCAATAATTCACCCCTCCACTTT.

This clonotype was detected only a few times. The V and J genes are TRBV7-6 and TRBJ1-5; 9 positions match TRBD1. J lost 3 bases, V lost 2 bases, and 5 bases had no gene match. This CDR3 has 16 residues. Germline CDR1 reads SGHVS; CDR2 reads FNYEAQ. The DNA of the CDR3 is TGTGCCAGCAGCTTAAGGACAGGGGAGTTCAATCAGCCCCAGCATTTT. It is translated as CASSLRTGEFNQPQHF.

This clonotype was seen many times. V is TRBV12-3 or TRBV12-4 and J is TRBJ2-5; 9 bases are a match to TRBD1. There are 14 residues in the CDR3. The V segment lost 3 bases and the J segment 6 bases; nucleotides outside the gene matches: 5. CDR3 protein: CASSLTGGFKTQYF. The CDR3 nucleotides are TGTGCCAGCAGTTTGACAGGGGGATTTAAGACCCAGTACTTC.

This clonotype was counted between two and nine times. The V gene is TRBV20-1, the J gene TRBJ1-2, with D unresolved. The germline gives CDR1 DFQATT, CDR2 SNEGSKA (reference sequence). The length of the CDR3 is 12 residues. V was pared by 3 bases and J by 2 bases, with 7 bases between. The CDR3 reads CSASFRNYGYTF. Here the CDR3 DNA reads TGCAGTGCTAGTTTCCGGAACTATGGCTACACCTTC.

This rearrangement joins TRBV27 to TRBJ2-1; D might be TRBD2 (7 bases). The V end was cut by 5 bases, the J end by 12 bases, with 14 bases between. CDR3 size: 12 residues. Germline V CDR1 and CDR2: MNHEY, SMNVEV (reference sequence). This CDR3 is CASSRGAEAQFF. The CDR3 region has the DNA TGTGCCAGCAGTCGGGGGGCCGAGGCGCAGTTCTTC.

The chain combines TRBV5-1 with TRBJ2-7, with 9 bases identical to TRBD1. The V gene's germline CDR1 is SGHRS and CDR2 YFSETQ. This CDR3 spans 14 amino acids. Trimming took 4 bases from V and 2 from J; bases not matched to a gene: 4. The CDR3 spells CASSRGQGPYEQYF. The CDR3 bases are TGCGCCAGCAGCAGGGGACAGGGCCCCTACGAGCAGTACTTC.

This clonotype occurred many times. A much bigger clone sits one base away, suggesting this may be a read error. This rearrangement joins TRBV12-3 or TRBV12-4 to TRBJ2-5; no clear D gene. CDR3 size: 11 residues. Trimming pared 5 bases from V and 4 bases from J, leaving 5 bases between. Here the CDR3 DNA reads TGTGCCAGCAGTGTAAGAGAGACCCAGTACTTC. Translated, it gives CASSVRETQYF.

This sequence joins TRBV7-8 and TRBJ2-3; either TRBD1 or TRBD2 may supply D (5 bases each). Trimming cost V 7 bases and J 10 bases, with 39 bases left between them. Germline V gives CDR1 SGHVS, CDR2 FQNEAQ. The CDR3 contains 20 residues. The CDR3 nucleotides are TGTGCCAGCACTACCAGGGTCTTTTCTGGGGGAGCCAAGCAAGGCGCAGCGCAGTATTTT. It encodes CASTTRVFSGGAKQGAAQYF.

The table lists this clonotype with a few counts. This chain uses TRBV20-1 with TRBJ2-5; TRBD2 matches 7 bases. TRBJ2-7 explains the end of the DNA better; the J call may be wrong. CDR3 length equals 16 residues. Looked up from germline, CDR1 is DFQATT and CDR2 is SNEGSKA (reference sequence). CDR3 amino acids: CSAKPPGLQLGSEQYF. The CDR3 coding sequence is TGCAGTGCTAAACCACCGGGACTACAGTTGGGATCCGAGCAGTACTTC.

This clonotype has more than one count but fewer than ten. This chain connects TRBV6-1 to TRBJ2-7, with D hard to call. The ends were cut back, 7 bases at V and 2 bases at J, with 12 bases in the middle. The V gene's germline CDR1 is MNHNS and CDR2 SASEGT. This CDR3 has 13 amino acids. CDR3 DNA sequence: TGTGCCAGCACCCCGGGTCGGGCCTACGAGCAGTACTTC. Its translation: CASTPGRAYEQYF.

The gene calls are TRBV5-1 and TRBJ2-1; 9 bases agree with TRBD1. CDR1 is SGHRS and CDR2 is YFSETQ in the germline V gene. V shed 3 bases and J 0 bases; nucleotides not matched to a gene: 10. This CDR3 spans 18 amino acids. The CDR3 DNA sequence: TGCGCCAGCAGCTCCTTTACAGGACAGGGGTACTCCTACAATGAGCAGTTCTTC. Protein product: CASSSFTGQGYSYNEQFF.

Regarding this clonotype: It may be a read error: a sequence one base away is much more abundant. The chain couples TRBV7-2 to TRBJ2-2; maybe TRBD1 (5 bases). Germline lookup yields CDR1 SGHTA and CDR2 FQGNSA. V was cut by 5 bases and J by 0 bases, with 16 bases left in between. The CDR3 totals 17 residues. The CDR3 region has the DNA TGTGCCAGCAGCCAGAATGGGTGCAGGGCGAACACCGGGGAGCTGTTTTTT. Translation gives CASSQNGCRANTGELFF.

This clonotype was picked up a small number of times. The chain employs TRBV29-1 and TRBJ1-2; 11 bases fit TRBD1. This CDR3 has 14 residues. Trimming removed 7 bases from V and 7 bases from J; junction bases left unmatched: 11. The germline gives CDR1 SQVTM, CDR2 ANQGSEA. CDR3 nucleotide sequence: TGCAGCGCACCCGGGACAGGGGGACGAGGTGGCTACACCTTC. The encoded protein is CSAPGTGGRGGYTF.

Details on this clonotype: A junction end diverges from the germline sequence, so it may reflect a read error. The gene calls are TRBV27 and TRBJ1-2, with 7 nucleotides matching TRBD1. The CDR3 is 15 amino acids. Germline V gene lookup returns CDR1 MNHEY and CDR2 SMNVEV (reference sequence). DNA for the CDR3: TGTGCCAGCAGTTCACACCATACAGGGGACTATGGCTACAACTTC. Amino acids: CASSSHHTGDYGYNF.

This chain links TRBV6-1 with TRBJ1-3, with D uncertain. Germline V gene lookup returns CDR1 MNHNS and CDR2 SASEGT. The CDR3 sequence is 14 residues long. V was trimmed by 2 bases and J by 4 bases, leaving 9 bases between them. CDR3 in DNA: TGTGCCAGCAGTGAATTGACACCGGGAAACACCATATATTTT. This translates into CASSELTPGNTIYF.

Only a few counts were recorded for this clonotype. The gene calls are TRBV20-1 and TRBJ2-5; D is possibly TRBD1 (5 bases). Germline CDR1 reads DFQATT; CDR2 reads SNEGSKA (reference sequence). This CDR3 is built from 16 residues. The germline V and J ends were trimmed by 1 base and 2 bases, with 17 bases remaining between them. As DNA, the CDR3 is TGCAGTGCTAGAGTGTTCACAGGCGGCGAACAAGAGACCCAGTACTTC. Residues: CSARVFTGGEQETQYF.

The chain has TRBV4-3 and TRBJ2-5; tentatively, D is TRBD2 (6 bases). Per germline, CDR1 LGHNA and CDR2 YSLEER. Trimming pared 4 bases from V and 5 bases from J, leaving 17 bases between. This CDR3 spans 15 amino acids. The CDR3 region is CASSLGGGGWETQYF. The CDR3 region has the DNA TGCGCCAGCAGCCTTGGGGGAGGCGGGTGGGAGACCCAGTACTTC.

The chain couples TRBV27 to TRBJ1-1; TRBD1 agrees at 8 bases. Trimming took 6 bases from V and 5 from J; bases not matched to a gene: 5. The CDR3 has 13 residues. Germline V gene data show CDR1 as MNHEY and CDR2 as SMNVEV (reference sequence). In DNA form, the CDR3 reads TGTGCCAGCAGGACAGGGGTCACGACTGAAGCTTTCTTT. Protein: CASRTGVTTEAFF.

This chain uses TRBV4-3 with TRBJ2-3, with D perhaps TRBD2 (5 bases). The CDR3 sequence is 13 residues long. The germline gives CDR1 LGHNA, CDR2 YSLEER. Trimming stripped 2 bases from V and 5 bases from J, with 8 bases between. CDR3 bases: TGCGCCAGCAGCCAATTTGGGAGAGATACGCAGTATTTT. Residues: CASSQFGRDTQYF.

The CDR3 nucleotides are TGCAGTGCTAGAGATCGCAGGAGTTACTATCAGCCCCAGCATTTT. This gives the protein CSARDRRSYYQPQHF. The rearrangement uses TRBV20-1 and TRBJ1-5; no clear D. The germline V gene has CDR1 DFQATT and CDR2 SNEGSKA (reference sequence). This CDR3 is 15 amino acids long. Trimming cost V 0 bases and J 5 bases, with 14 bases left between them.